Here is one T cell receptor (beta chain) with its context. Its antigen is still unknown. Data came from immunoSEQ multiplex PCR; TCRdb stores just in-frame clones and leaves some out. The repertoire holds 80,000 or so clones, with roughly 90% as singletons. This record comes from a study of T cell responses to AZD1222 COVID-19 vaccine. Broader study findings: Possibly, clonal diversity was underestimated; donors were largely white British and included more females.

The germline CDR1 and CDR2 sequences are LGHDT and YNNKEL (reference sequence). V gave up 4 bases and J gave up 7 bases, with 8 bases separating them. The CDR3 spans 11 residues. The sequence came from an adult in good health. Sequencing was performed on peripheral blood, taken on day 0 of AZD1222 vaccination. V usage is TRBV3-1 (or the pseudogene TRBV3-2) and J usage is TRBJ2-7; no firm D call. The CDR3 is CASSRGREQYF. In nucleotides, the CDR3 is TGTGCCAGCAGCCGGGGAAGGGAGCAGTACTTC.